These 10 T cell receptor beta chains were all obtained from the same sample, sequenced in a study of T-cell memory formation after mild COVID-19. One entry per CDR3 protein, called by TCRdb with MiXCR from the 5' RACE reads. In the table there are 250,000 to 300,000 distinct CDR3 sequences, under 20% of which are singletons. The sequencing input was PBMCs or a T cell subset sorted from them (not recorded which). The receptors shown here come from a young man who had mild COVID-19 (a few samples of this study predate the infection). Cell type and time point are not known.

A few counts support this clonotype. The CDR3 DNA is TGCAGCGTCTTCCTCAGACAGAAAATTCAGTTCTTC. Translation: CSVFLRQKIQFF. The genes are TRBV29-1 and TRBJ2-1; D might be TRBD1 (5 bases). Looked up from germline, CDR1 is SQVTM and CDR2 is ANQGSEA. The CDR3 contains 12 residues. V was cut by 6 bases and J by 13 bases, with 19 bases left in between.

This clonotype was found many times. The V and J genes are TRBV9 and TRBJ2-5; the D call may be TRBD1 or TRBD2 (5 bases each). The germline V gene has CDR1 SGDLS and CDR2 YYNGEE. The CDR3 runs 16 residues. The V and J ends lost 0 bases and 5 bases respectively, with 17 bases between them. This chain's CDR3 is CASSVEGTALGETQYF. The DNA of the CDR3 is TGTGCCAGCAGCGTAGAGGGGACGGCCCTCGGGGAGACCCAGTACTTC.

This clonotype has only a few counts. The genes are TRBV6-5 and TRBJ2-1; 9 bases are shared with TRBD1. The trim removed 8 bases at V and 12 bases at J, leaving 11 bases unmatched. The CDR3 covers 13 residues. The germline V gene encodes CDR1 MNHEY and CDR2 SVGAGI. In DNA form, the CDR3 reads TGTGCCAGCCGTCCCGGGACAGGGATCGGGCAGTTCTTC. Amino acid sequence: CASRPGTGIGQFF.

In this sample, this clonotype turned up a few times. This chain joins TRBV7-2 and TRBJ1-3; D not resolved. Per the germline V gene, CDR1 is SGHTA and CDR2 is FQGNSA. Trimming took 0 bases from V and 2 from J, leaving 11 bases between them. The CDR3 spans 16 residues. For the CDR3, the DNA is TGTGCCAGCAGCTTAGCACCTAAAACCACTGGAAACACCATATATTTT. Residues: CASSLAPKTTGNTIYF.

This clonotype occurred a few times. This chain joins TRBV7-9 and TRBJ1-5, with D possibly being TRBD1 (5 bases). The V gene lost 7 bases and the J gene lost 4 bases, with 20 bases spanning the gap. Germline CDR1 and CDR2: SEHNR and FQNEAQ (reference sequence). This CDR3 is built from 16 residues. DNA of the CDR3: TGTGCCAGCACCGCTAGTAGGGACGGTTCGAATCAGCCCCAGCATTTT. Translation: CASTASRDGSNQPQHF.

This chain uses TRBV7-9 with TRBJ2-3; tentative D call: TRBD2 (5 bases). V gave up 5 bases and J gave up 2 bases, with 14 bases separating them. CDR1 and CDR2 (germline): SEHNR, FQNEAQ (reference sequence). This CDR3 has 15 residues. In DNA, the CDR3 is TGTGCCAGCAGCAAAACACTTCTAGCCACAGATACGCAGTATTTT. Its translation is CASSKTLLATDTQYF.

The chain employs TRBV9 and TRBJ1-5; unclear D gene. The CDR3 loop spans 17 amino acids. Deletions cut 0 bases from V and 1 base from J, with 14 bases between. The germline V gene encodes CDR1 SGDLS and CDR2 YYNGEE. CDR3: CASSVGMDPASNQPQHF. The CDR3, as DNA: TGTGCCAGCAGCGTAGGAATGGACCCGGCGAGCAATCAGCCCCAGCATTTT. Supplemented by reference TRBV9 and TRBJ1-5, the full variable domain reads DSGVTQTPKHLITATGQRVTLRCSPRSGDLSVYWYQQSLDQGLQFLIQYYNGEERAKGNILERFSAQQFPDLHSELNLSSLELGDSALYFCASSVGMDPASNQPQHFGDGTRLSIL.

This clonotype was counted ten times or more. The V call is TRBV6-5, the J call TRBJ1-2; 8 nucleotides align to TRBD1. The V gene end was trimmed by 5 bases and the J gene end by 4 bases; junction bases not matched to a gene: 6. CDR1 is MNHEY, CDR2 SVGAGI, per germline. CDR3 length: 14 amino acids. The CDR3 DNA reads as TGTGCCAGCAGTCAGCCAGGGGGCCGCTATGGCTACACCTTC. Residues: CASSQPGGRYGYTF.

This clonotype has a count of ten or more. The chain combines TRBV7-6 with TRBJ2-1; unclear D gene. Per the germline V gene, CDR1 is SGHVS and CDR2 is FNYEAQ. V dropped 6 bases and J dropped 4 bases, with 7 bases sitting between them. The CDR3 loop spans 12 amino acids. The CDR3 sequence: CASSSRYNEQFF. The CDR3 coding sequence is TGTGCCAGCAGTTCTCGTTACAATGAGCAGTTCTTC.

This clonotype showed up many times. The rearrangement links TRBV7-2 to TRBJ1-4, with a tentative D call TRBD1 (5 bases). CDR1 is SGHTA and CDR2 is FQGNSA in the germline V gene. The CDR3 is 13 amino acids. V was shortened by 8 bases and J by 0 bases, with 7 bases between the two germline ends. The CDR3 region has the DNA TGTGCCAGCCAGACAGCAACTAATGAAAAACTGTTTTTT. The encoded protein is CASQTATNEKLFF.